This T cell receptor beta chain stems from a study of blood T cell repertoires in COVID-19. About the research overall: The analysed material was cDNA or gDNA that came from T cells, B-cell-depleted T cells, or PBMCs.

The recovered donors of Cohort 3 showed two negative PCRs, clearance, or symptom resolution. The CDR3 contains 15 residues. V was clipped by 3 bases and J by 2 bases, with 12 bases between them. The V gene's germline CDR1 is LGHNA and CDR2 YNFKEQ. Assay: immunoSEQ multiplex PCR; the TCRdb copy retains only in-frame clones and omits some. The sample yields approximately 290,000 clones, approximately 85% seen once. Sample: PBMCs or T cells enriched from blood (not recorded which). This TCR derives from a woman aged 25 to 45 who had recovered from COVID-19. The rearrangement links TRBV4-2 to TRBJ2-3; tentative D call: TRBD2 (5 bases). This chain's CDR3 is CASSQVLDYTDTQYF. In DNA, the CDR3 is TGTGCCAGCAGCCAGGTCCTAGACTACACAGATACGCAGTATTTT.